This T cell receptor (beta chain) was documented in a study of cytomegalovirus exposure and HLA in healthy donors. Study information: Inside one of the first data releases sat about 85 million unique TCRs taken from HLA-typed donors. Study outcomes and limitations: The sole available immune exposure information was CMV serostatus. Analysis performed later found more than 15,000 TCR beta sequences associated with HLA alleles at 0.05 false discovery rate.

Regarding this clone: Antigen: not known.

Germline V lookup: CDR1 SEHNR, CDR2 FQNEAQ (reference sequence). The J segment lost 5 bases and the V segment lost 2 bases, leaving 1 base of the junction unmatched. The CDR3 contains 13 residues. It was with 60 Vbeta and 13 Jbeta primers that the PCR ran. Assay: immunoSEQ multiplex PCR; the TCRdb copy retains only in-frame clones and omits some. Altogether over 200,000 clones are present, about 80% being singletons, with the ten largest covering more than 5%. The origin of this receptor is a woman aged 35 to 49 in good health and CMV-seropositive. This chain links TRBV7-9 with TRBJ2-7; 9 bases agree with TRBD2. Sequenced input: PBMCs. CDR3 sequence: CASSLIAGDEQYF. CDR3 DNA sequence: TGTGCCAGCAGCTTAATAGCGGGAGACGAGCAGTACTTC.